One sample yielded the 21 T cell receptor beta chains listed below, sequenced in a study of cytomegalovirus exposure and HLA in healthy donors. PCR employed 60 Vbeta and 13 Jbeta primers. The table came from immunoSEQ multiplex PCR; TCRdb's copy has only in-frame clones and leaves some out. The table records 150,000 to 200,000 clones, about 77% of them present only once. The sample taken for sequencing was PBMCs. These receptors were taken from a young woman in good health and CMV-seropositive.

This clone was found once. Relative to the germline gene, one junction end is altered; a read error may explain this. This rearrangement joins TRBV7-9 to TRBJ2-5, with 9 bases lining up with TRBD1. This CDR3 has 14 residues. Per germline, CDR1 SEHNR and CDR2 FQNEAQ (reference sequence). CDR3 residues: CSSSSDRGFETQYF. The CDR3 region has the DNA TGTTCCAGCAGCTCCGACAGGGGGTTCGAGACCCAGTACTTC.

This rearrangement joins TRBV6-4 to TRBJ1-1, with 7 bases lining up with TRBD1. Germline V gene lookup returns CDR1 MRHNA and CDR2 SNTAGT. This CDR3 spans 14 amino acids. Trimming at V came to 4 bases and at J to 1 base, leaving 3 bases not matched to a gene. CDR3 in amino acids: CASSAGTANTEAFF. The CDR3 DNA reads TGTGCCAGCAGTGCCGGGACAGCGAACACTGAAGCTTTCTTT.

This chain links TRBV5-1 with TRBJ2-5; 7 bases align to TRBD1. CDR1 and CDR2 from the germline V gene are SGHRS and YFSETQ. Trimming at V came to 5 bases and at J to 3 bases, leaving 7 bases not matched to a gene. The CDR3 contains 14 residues. The CDR3 coding sequence is TGCGCCAGCAGACTCCGGGACAGAGAAGAGACCCAGTACTTC. It codes for CASRLRDREETQYF.

The chain uses TRBV4-2 and TRBJ1-1; TRBD1 matches at 7 bases. This CDR3 has 15 amino acids. Germline V lookup: CDR1 LGHNA, CDR2 YNFKEQ. The junction had 1 base not matched to a gene; V was cut back by 0 bases and J by 0 bases. CDR3 sequence: CASSQDDRVNTEAFF. The CDR3 DNA follows: TGTGCCAGCAGCCAAGATGACAGGGTGAACACTGAAGCTTTCTTT.

In its sample, this clone was seen once. The chain combines TRBV6-6 with TRBJ2-1, with D perhaps TRBD2 (5 bases). Germline V gene lookup returns CDR1 MNHNY and CDR2 SVGAGI (reference sequence). Between the trimmed V and J ends, which lost 8 bases and 2 bases, there was a span of 10 bases. CDR3 length: 13 residues. Here the CDR3 DNA reads TGTGCCAGCTGGGAGCGGACCTACAATGAGCAGTTCTTC. Translated, it gives CASWERTYNEQFF.

J is TRBJ1-2 and V is TRBV5-1, with 8 bases lining up with TRBD1. Germline CDR1 reads SGHRS; CDR2 reads YFSETQ. V shed 0 bases, J shed 5 bases, and the junction held 9 bases outside the gene matches. The CDR3 covers 16 residues. Here the CDR3 reads CASSLDGRTGKYGYTF. DNA of the CDR3: TGCGCCAGCAGCTTGGATGGACGGACAGGGAAGTATGGCTACACCTTC.

This sequence joins TRBV6-5 and TRBJ2-7; 7 bases agree with TRBD2. The CDR3 is 16 residues long. Germline trimming cut 1 base from V and 4 bases from J; bases unmatched to any gene: 10. Germline values: CDR1 MNHEY, CDR2 SVGAGI. CDR3 protein: CASSYWGREGRYEQYF. CDR3 in DNA: TGTGCCAGCAGTTACTGGGGGAGGGAGGGAAGGTACGAGCAGTACTTC.

The rearrangement links TRBV15 to TRBJ2-7; possible D gene TRBD1, 6 bases. Trimming removed 5 bases from V and 5 bases from J, with 13 bases in between. This CDR3 region has 13 residues. Germline loops: CDR1 LNHNV, CDR2 YYDKDF (reference sequence). In DNA, the CDR3 is TGTGCCACCAGCGGCCAAGGGGACAACGAGCAGTACTTC. Amino acid sequence: CATSGQGDNEQYF. The variable domain in full, completed from reference TRBV15 and TRBJ2-7, reads DAMVIQNPRYQVTQFGKPVTLSCSQTLNHNVMYWYQQKSSQAPKLLFHYYDKDFNNEADTPDNFQSRRPNTSFCFLDIRSPGLGDTAMYLCATSGQGDNEQYFGPGTRLTVT.

The chain carries TRBV9 and TRBJ2-1, with 11 bases aligning to TRBD2. J was trimmed by 5 bases and V by 0 bases; bases with no gene match: 1. The CDR3 sequence is 15 residues long. Per germline, CDR1 SGDLS and CDR2 YYNGEE. The CDR3 sequence: CASSVVTSGNNEQFF. The CDR3 coding sequence is TGTGCCAGCAGCGTAGTGACTAGCGGGAACAATGAGCAGTTCTTC.

The chain uses TRBV5-1 and TRBJ1-5; 7 bases agree with TRBD1. From germline, CDR1 is SGHRS and CDR2 YFSETQ. The trim removed 1 base at V and 5 bases at J, leaving 3 bases unmatched. The CDR3 runs 14 residues. CDR3 protein: CASSLRGGDQPQHF. For the CDR3, the DNA is TGCGCCAGCAGCTTGAGAGGGGGCGATCAGCCCCAGCATTTT.

The rearrangement joins TRBV7-9 to TRBJ2-2, with 9 positions matching TRBD2. Germline values: CDR1 SEHNR, CDR2 FQNEAQ (reference sequence). Trimming took 1 base from V and 2 from J; bases not matched to a gene: 5. The CDR3 runs 17 residues. In nucleotides, the CDR3 is TGTGCCAGCAGCTTAGTAGCGGGAGCTTTCAACACCGGGGAGCTGTTTTTT. This gives the protein CASSLVAGAFNTGELFF.

This clone has more than one count but fewer than ten. The chain recombines TRBV7-6 with TRBJ2-1, with 7 bases identical to TRBD2. The CDR3 has 14 amino acids. Germline CDR1 is SGHVS and CDR2 is FNYEAQ. J gave up 6 bases and V 3 bases, and 5 bases lay outside the gene matches. The CDR3 DNA follows: TGTGCCAGCAGCTTTGGGGGGGTGCCCAATGAGCAGTTCTTC. Residues: CASSFGGVPNEQFF.

The chain links TRBV7-9 to TRBJ1-1; D uncertain. Trimming removed 5 bases from V and 7 bases from J, with 17 bases in between. The CDR3 consists of 14 residues. Germline V CDR1 and CDR2: SEHNR, FQNEAQ (reference sequence). CDR3 nucleotides: TGTGCCAGCAGCACCTTGTCCAGATCCCTTGAAGCTTTCTTT. It is translated as CASSTLSRSLEAFF.

The chain carries TRBV9 and TRBJ1-5; D gene ambiguous. V was clipped by 3 bases and J by 0 bases, with 7 bases between them. This CDR3 has 14 residues. Germline V gene data show CDR1 as SGDLS and CDR2 as YYNGEE. The CDR3 spells CASSDSYSNQPQHF. The CDR3 DNA sequence: TGTGCCAGCAGCGATAGCTATAGCAATCAGCCCCAGCATTTT.

The V call is TRBV7-9, the J call TRBJ1-2; 8 nucleotides agree with TRBD1. The CDR3 length is 16 residues. V lost 6 bases and J lost 6; bases outside the gene matches: 15. Germline V CDR1 and CDR2: SEHNR, FQNEAQ (reference sequence). CDR3 coding DNA: TGTGCCAGCAGGGTGGAACACAGGGGGGCCCCGGATGGCTACACCTTC. The encoded protein is CASRVEHRGAPDGYTF.

The chain joins TRBV5-1 to TRBJ2-5; 8 bases agree with TRBD2. The V gene's germline CDR1 is SGHRS and CDR2 YFSETQ. Trimming removed 2 bases from V and 2 bases from J; junction bases left unmatched: 8. CDR3 length: 16 amino acids. The CDR3 reads CASSLSGRARQETQYF. Written as DNA, the CDR3 is TGCGCCAGCAGCTTATCCGGGAGGGCCCGGCAAGAGACCCAGTACTTC. Looking up the rest from reference TRBV5-1 and TRBJ2-5 gives the full variable domain: KAGVTQTPRYLIKTRGQQVTLSCSPISGHRSVSWYQQTPGQGLQFLFEYFSETQRNKGNFPGRFSGRQFSNSRSEMNVSTLELGDSALYLCASSLSGRARQETQYFGPGTRLLVL.

V is TRBV4-1 and J is TRBJ1-1; the D gene is possibly TRBD1 (5 bases). This CDR3 spans 16 amino acids. V gave up 2 bases and J gave up 3 bases, with 16 bases separating them. Germline V gene lookup returns CDR1 MGHRA and CDR2 YSYEKL. This chain's CDR3 is CASSQWFGGGDTEAFF. CDR3 nucleotides: TGCGCCAGCAGCCAATGGTTCGGGGGAGGGGACACTGAAGCTTTCTTT.

This chain connects TRBV19 to TRBJ2-1; TRBD2 is a possible D gene (5 bases). With 3 bases removed from V and 4 bases from J, the gap between germline ends came to 13 bases. Germline V gene lookup returns CDR1 LNHDA and CDR2 SQIVND (reference sequence). This CDR3 has 15 amino acids. The CDR3, as DNA: TGTGCCAGTAGTATCGTTCCGGGGATTTACAATGAGCAGTTCTTC. This gives the protein CASSIVPGIYNEQFF.

This clone has a single count. The chain has TRBV2 and TRBJ2-5; possible D gene TRBD2, 6 bases. Germline V gene data show CDR1 as SNHLY and CDR2 as FYNNEI. The CDR3 has 14 residues. Deletions cut 7 bases from V and 3 bases from J, with 15 bases between. CDR3 residues: CASNVPRGKETQYF. The CDR3 DNA reads as TGTGCCAGCAACGTTCCCCGGGGGAAAGAGACCCAGTACTTC. Based on the CDR3 plus reference TRBV2 and TRBJ2-5, the full variable domain is EPEVTQTPSHQVTQMGQEVILRCVPISNHLYFYWYRQILGQKVEFLVSFYNNEISEKSEIFDDQFSVERPDGSNFTLKIRSTKLEDSAMYFCASNVPRGKETQYFGPGTRLLVL.

The J gene is TRBJ1-1, the V gene TRBV7-6, with TRBD1 identical over 8 bases. J gave up 5 bases and V 8 bases, and 7 bases lay outside the gene matches. The CDR3 extends over 13 amino acids. CDR1 and CDR2 from the germline V gene are SGHVS and FNYEAQ. The CDR3 reads CASGQGMGTEAFF. CDR3 in DNA: TGTGCCAGCGGACAGGGTATGGGAACTGAAGCTTTCTTT.

The chain recombines TRBV10-3 with TRBJ2-1, with 8 bases that match TRBD2. V dropped 3 bases and J dropped 6; count of bases not matched to a gene: 10. The CDR3 sequence is 16 residues long. Germline lookup yields CDR1 ENHRY and CDR2 SYGVKD. The CDR3: CAISDPAGGSGNEQFF. The CDR3 DNA follows: TGTGCCATCAGTGACCCTGCGGGGGGATCGGGCAATGAGCAGTTCTTC.